These 27 T cell receptor beta chains were sequenced from one sample in a study of T cells after yellow fever vaccination. TCRdb itself ran the 5' RACE reads through MiXCR, one entry per CDR3 protein. The sample records approximately 550,000 distinct CDR3 sequences, approximately 12% being singletons. The source material was PBMCs, sampled on the day of the yellow fever booster vaccination. The receptors here all came from a man younger than 45 who received the YFV17D yellow fever vaccine.

This clonotype occurred a few times. The genes are TRBV29-1 and TRBJ2-6; weak D call: TRBD1 (5 bases). The CDR3 runs 14 residues. V dropped 4 bases and J dropped 3 bases, with 10 bases sitting between them. Germline CDR1 is SQVTM and CDR2 is ANQGSEA. Written as DNA, the CDR3 is TGCAGCGTTGGATCAGGGTATGGGGCCAACGTCCTGACTTTC. Amino acid sequence: CSVGSGYGANVLTF.

Ten or more counts support this clonotype. V and J are TRBV3-1 and TRBJ2-2; D gene ambiguous. Trimming removed 4 bases from V and 7 bases from J, with 10 bases in between. Per the germline V gene, CDR1 is LGHDT and CDR2 is YNNKEL (reference sequence). The CDR3 runs to 13 residues. In DNA form, the CDR3 reads TGTGCCAGCAGCCTCGAGACGGGCGGGGAGCTGTTTTTT. As protein: CASSLETGGELFF.

V usage is TRBV20-1 and J usage is TRBJ2-3; the D gene is possibly TRBD1 (5 bases). This CDR3 is 15 amino acids long. The V end lost 6 bases, the J end lost 0 bases, and 16 bases lay between the germline ends. The germline V gene has CDR1 DFQATT and CDR2 SNEGSKA (reference sequence). As DNA, the CDR3 is TGCAGTGCGAGACGACAGAGCCTTAGCACAGATACGCAGTATTTT. Translating gives CSARRQSLSTDTQYF.

This clonotype came up a few times. The chain combines TRBV7-2 with TRBJ2-1; 9 bases line up with TRBD2. This CDR3 has 16 amino acids. Trimming took 2 bases from V and 2 from J; bases not matched to a gene: 4. Germline-derived CDR1 and CDR2 are SGHTA and FQGNSA. CDR3 residues: CASSLSASGTYNEQFF. DNA for the CDR3: TGTGCCAGCAGCTTAAGCGCTAGCGGGACCTACAATGAGCAGTTCTTC.

Here the CDR3 reads CASSLRGARGVNTEAFF. The CDR3 DNA reads TGTGCCAGCAGTTTGAGGGGGGCTCGAGGGGTGAACACTGAAGCTTTCTTT. The rearrangement uses TRBV6-5 and TRBJ1-1; maybe TRBD1 (6 bases). CDR3 length equals 17 residues. Trimming left V 4 bases short and J 0 bases short, with 18 bases between. Per the germline V gene, CDR1 is MNHEY and CDR2 is SVGAGI.

This clonotype was seen ten or more times. The chain uses TRBV20-1 and TRBJ2-1; TRBD2 aligns across 7 bases. Trimming removed 6 bases from V and 7 bases from J; junction bases left unmatched: 15. Germline CDR1 DFQATT, CDR2 SNEGSKA (reference sequence). The CDR3 totals 15 residues. In DNA, the CDR3 is TGCAGTGCCCCGGTTCGGGCTAGCGGCGGGAATGAGCAGTTCTTC. As protein: CSAPVRASGGNEQFF.

The chain joins TRBV10-3 to TRBJ1-1; D is unresolved. The CDR3 runs to 13 residues. Trimming removed 2 bases from V and 10 bases from J, with 14 bases in between. Germline V CDR1 and CDR2: ENHRY, SYGVKD. Here the CDR3 DNA reads TGTGCCATCAGTGAGCCCGCGAAGGGTGTAGCTTTCTTT. Translating it yields CAISEPAKGVAFF.

This chain connects TRBV7-2 to TRBJ2-1; perhaps TRBD1 as D (6 bases). This CDR3 is built from 13 residues. Germline V gives CDR1 SGHTA, CDR2 FQGNSA. V lost 5 bases and J lost 8, with 13 bases in between. The CDR3 nucleotides are TGTGCCAGCAGCCGAGGGCCAGGGGATGAGCAGTTCTTC. Its protein is CASSRGPGDEQFF.

This clonotype has more than one count but fewer than ten. This chain joins TRBV5-4 and TRBJ1-1; D is unresolved. The CDR3 extends over 14 amino acids. Germline CDR1 reads SGHNT; CDR2 reads YYREEE (reference sequence). V lost 0 bases, J lost 5 bases, and 11 bases lay in between. CDR3 residues: CASSLDLVDTEAFF. CDR3 nucleotide sequence: TGTGCCAGCAGCTTGGATCTTGTAGATACTGAAGCTTTCTTT.

The chain combines TRBV2 with TRBJ2-3, with D maybe TRBD1 (5 bases). The ends were cut back, 5 bases at V and 3 bases at J, with 9 bases in the middle. CDR1 SNHLY and CDR2 FYNNEI come from the germline V gene. This CDR3 is 13 amino acids long. In DNA form, the CDR3 reads TGTGCCAGCAGTAGGGGCCGGACAGATACGCAGTATTTT. It translates to CASSRGRTDTQYF. Drawing the rest from reference TRBV2 and TRBJ2-3, the complete variable domain is EPEVTQTPSHQVTQMGQEVILRCVPISNHLYFYWYRQILGQKVEFLVSFYNNEISEKSEIFDDQFSVERPDGSNFTLKIRSTKLEDSAMYFCASSRGRTDTQYFGPGTRLTVL.

This clonotype came up a few times. V gene TRBV7-6 combines with J gene TRBJ2-7; perhaps TRBD2 as D (5 bases). Per the germline V gene, CDR1 is SGHVS and CDR2 is FNYEAQ. The CDR3 contains 16 residues. V lost 0 bases and J lost 2, with 14 bases in between. CDR3 bases: TGTGCCAGCAGCTTAGCGGTAGGAGGAGAGACCTACGAGCAGTACTTC. Protein: CASSLAVGGETYEQYF.

The CDR3 region has the DNA TGCAGTGCTAGACTCCAACCGGGCGGCGAGCAGTACTTC. Translation: CSARLQPGGEQYF. The gene calls are TRBV20-1 and TRBJ2-7; D call uncertain. The ends were cut back, 2 bases at V and 6 bases at J, with 14 bases in the middle. The CDR3 consists of 13 residues. Germline V lookup: CDR1 DFQATT, CDR2 SNEGSKA (reference sequence).

This chain connects TRBV7-2 to TRBJ1-5, with TRBD1 matching 11 bases. J was trimmed by 6 bases and V by 4 bases; bases with no gene match: 8. This CDR3 is built from 16 residues. The germline CDR1 and CDR2 sequences are SGHTA and FQGNSA. CDR3 amino acids: CASSSPDRGRLQPQHF. The DNA for the CDR3 is TGTGCCAGCAGCTCCCCGGACAGGGGGCGACTTCAGCCCCAGCATTTT.

This chain uses TRBV27 with TRBJ1-5; D possibly corresponds to TRBD1 (5 bases). The length of the CDR3 is 14 residues. The V end lost 7 bases, the J end lost 7 bases, and 17 bases lay between the germline ends. Per germline, CDR1 MNHEY and CDR2 SMNVEV (reference sequence). CDR3 nucleotides: TGTGCCAGCATCCCGACAGCATGCTACCAGCCCCAGCATTTT. This translates into CASIPTACYQPQHF.

V gene TRBV20-1 combines with J gene TRBJ2-3; 15 bases are a match to TRBD2. V gave up 6 bases and J gave up 5 bases; unmatched junction bases: 6. Germline V CDR1 and CDR2: DFQATT, SNEGSKA (reference sequence). The CDR3 extends over 15 amino acids. The CDR3 sequence is CSAPRTSGREDTQYF. CDR3 DNA sequence: TGCAGTGCACCCAGGACTAGCGGGAGGGAAGATACGCAGTATTTT.

The J gene is TRBJ1-2, the V gene TRBV6-5; D is perhaps TRBD1 (5 bases). The V gene lost 6 bases and the J gene lost 3 bases, with 8 bases spanning the gap. The CDR3 runs 12 residues. CDR1 and CDR2 from the germline V gene are MNHEY and SVGAGI. CDR3 protein: CASSRQHYGYTF. The CDR3 DNA sequence: TGTGCCAGCAGCCGACAGCACTATGGCTACACCTTC.

This clonotype was observed at least ten times. The CDR3 DNA sequence: TGCGCCAGCAGCTTCTGGCCTCTCAACACCGGGGAGCTGTTTTTT. Amino acid sequence: CASSFWPLNTGELFF. The chain links TRBV5-1 to TRBJ2-2, with D unclear. The CDR3 has 15 residues. The ends were cut back, 2 bases at V and 2 bases at J, with 10 bases in the middle. Germline lookup yields CDR1 SGHRS and CDR2 YFSETQ.

Only a few counts were recorded for this clonotype. The gene calls are TRBV7-8 and TRBJ2-1, with a tentative D call TRBD1 (6 bases). Germline lookup yields CDR1 SGHVS and CDR2 FQNEAQ. This CDR3 is built from 16 residues. Between the trimmed V and J ends, which lost 5 bases and 3 bases, there was a span of 17 bases. The CDR3 is CASSLERTARYNEQFF. CDR3 nucleotide sequence: TGTGCCAGCAGCCTCGAGAGGACAGCGCGCTACAATGAGCAGTTCTTC.

This clonotype was detected only a few times. The chain carries TRBV6-4 and TRBJ1-1; D uncertain. Germline CDR1 and CDR2: MRHNA and SNTAGT. V lost 5 bases, J lost 4 bases, and 11 bases lay in between. The CDR3 sequence is 13 residues long. CDR3 residues: CASSSGPTTEAFF. DNA for the CDR3: TGTGCCAGCAGTTCCGGCCCAACCACTGAAGCTTTCTTT.

J is TRBJ1-5 and V is TRBV20-1; 8 bases map to TRBD1. The CDR3 consists of 15 residues. V lost 6 bases to trimming and J lost 5 bases; unmatched junction nucleotides: 12. Germline-derived CDR1 and CDR2 are DFQATT and SNEGSKA (reference sequence). The CDR3 DNA follows: TGCAGTGCGCGTCCGGACAGGGAAAGTTATCAGCCCCAGCATTTT. It specifies CSARPDRESYQPQHF.

This clonotype was seen a handful of times. This chain connects TRBV10-3 to TRBJ1-5; D perhaps matches TRBD1 (5 bases). Per the germline V gene, CDR1 is ENHRY and CDR2 is SYGVKD. V was clipped by 11 bases and J by 4 bases, with 18 bases between them. The CDR3 length is 14 residues. CDR3 sequence: CAASLDRGNQPQHF. CDR3 sequence (DNA): TGTGCCGCGTCACTTGACAGAGGAAATCAGCCCCAGCATTTT.

V and J are TRBV11-2 and TRBJ2-1; 7 positions match TRBD2. Germline CDR1 SGHAT, CDR2 FQNNGV. The CDR3 is made up of 14 amino acids. V lost 5 bases to trimming and J lost 7 bases; unmatched junction nucleotides: 8. The chain's CDR3 is CASSAGDPRNEQFF. CDR3 sequence (DNA): TGTGCCAGCAGCGCGGGGGATCCGAGGAATGAGCAGTTCTTC.

The chain joins TRBV5-1 to TRBJ1-4; the match to TRBD1 covers 8 bases. Looked up from germline, CDR1 is SGHRS and CDR2 is YFSETQ. Germline trimming cut 4 bases from V and 6 bases from J; bases unmatched to any gene: 5. CDR3 length equals 14 residues. CDR3 amino acids: CASSADRGDEKLFF. In DNA, the CDR3 is TGCGCCAGCAGCGCCGACAGGGGTGATGAAAAACTGTTTTTT.

This clonotype has a handful of counts. This chain uses TRBV5-1 with TRBJ1-2, with D possibly matching TRBD1 (5 bases). The CDR3 has 15 amino acids. Trimming removed 0 bases at V and 2 bases at J, with 11 bases between. Germline CDR1 SGHRS, CDR2 YFSETQ. The CDR3 coding sequence is TGCGCCAGCAGCTTGGGCTCGACAGTCAACTATGGCTACACCTTC. This translates into CASSLGSTVNYGYTF.

The V call is TRBV5-1, the J call TRBJ1-6; D ambiguous. The CDR3 runs 14 residues. V lost 7 bases, J lost 5 bases, and 13 bases lay in between. CDR1 is SGHRS and CDR2 is YFSETQ in the germline V gene. The CDR3 here is CASGTESNNSPLHF. In DNA, the CDR3 is TGCGCCAGCGGTACCGAAAGTAATAATTCACCCCTCCACTTT.

This clonotype was picked up a small number of times. One end of the junction varies from germline; a read error may be responsible. This chain joins TRBV6-2 or TRBV6-3 and TRBJ1-1; TRBD1 is a possible D gene (5 bases). Germline V gene lookup returns CDR1 MNHEY and CDR2 SVGEGT. This CDR3 spans 14 amino acids. The CDR3 region is CASNRKGPETAVLF. The CDR3 nucleotides read TGTGCCAGCAACAGGAAGGGACCAGAGACGGCGGTTCTCTTT.

This clonotype was picked up many times. The chain couples TRBV18 to TRBJ2-1, with 9 bases identical to TRBD2. Germline lookup yields CDR1 KGHSH and CDR2 LQKENI. V lost 8 bases and J lost 2; bases outside the gene matches: 4. This CDR3 has 14 residues. CDR3 amino acids: CASTTSGAYNEQFF. CDR3 in DNA: TGTGCCAGCACGACTAGCGGAGCCTACAATGAGCAGTTCTTC.